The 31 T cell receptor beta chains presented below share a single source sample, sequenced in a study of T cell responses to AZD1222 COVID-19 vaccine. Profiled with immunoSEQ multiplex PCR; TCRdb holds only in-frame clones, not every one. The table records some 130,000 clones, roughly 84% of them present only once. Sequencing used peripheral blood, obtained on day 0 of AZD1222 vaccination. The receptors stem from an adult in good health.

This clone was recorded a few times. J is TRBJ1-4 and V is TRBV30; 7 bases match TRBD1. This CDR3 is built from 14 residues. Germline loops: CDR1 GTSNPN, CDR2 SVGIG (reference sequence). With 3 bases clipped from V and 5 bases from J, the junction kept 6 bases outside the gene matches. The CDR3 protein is CAWSPTGTNEKLFF. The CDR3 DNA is TGTGCCTGGAGCCCGACAGGGACAAATGAAAAACTGTTTTTT.

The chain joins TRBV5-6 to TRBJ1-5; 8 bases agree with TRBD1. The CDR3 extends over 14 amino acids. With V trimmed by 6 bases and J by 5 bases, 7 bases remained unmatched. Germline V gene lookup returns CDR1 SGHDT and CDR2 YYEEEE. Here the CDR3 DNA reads TGTGCCAGCACCCTGAACAGGGGGGATCAGCCCCAGCATTTT. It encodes CASTLNRGDQPQHF.

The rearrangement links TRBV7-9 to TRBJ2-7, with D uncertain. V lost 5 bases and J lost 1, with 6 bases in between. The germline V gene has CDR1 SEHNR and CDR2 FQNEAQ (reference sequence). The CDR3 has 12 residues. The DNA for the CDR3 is TGTGCCAGCAGCGACACTTCCTACGAGCAGTACTTC. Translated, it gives CASSDTSYEQYF.

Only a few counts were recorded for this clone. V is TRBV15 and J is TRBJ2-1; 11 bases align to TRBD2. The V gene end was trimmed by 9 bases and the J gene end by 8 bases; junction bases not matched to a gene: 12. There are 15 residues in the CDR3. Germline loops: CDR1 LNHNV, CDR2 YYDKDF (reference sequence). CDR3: CATSHSGGAVDEQFF. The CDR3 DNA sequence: TGTGCCACTTCCCATAGCGGGGGGGCGGTGGATGAGCAGTTCTTC.

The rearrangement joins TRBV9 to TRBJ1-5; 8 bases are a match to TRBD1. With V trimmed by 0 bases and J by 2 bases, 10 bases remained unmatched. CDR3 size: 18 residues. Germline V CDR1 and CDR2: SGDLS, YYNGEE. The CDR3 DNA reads TGTGCCAGCAGCGTAGTGAGGGTGGAGGGACAGGGCAATCAGCCCCAGCATTTT. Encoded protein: CASSVVRVEGQGNQPQHF.

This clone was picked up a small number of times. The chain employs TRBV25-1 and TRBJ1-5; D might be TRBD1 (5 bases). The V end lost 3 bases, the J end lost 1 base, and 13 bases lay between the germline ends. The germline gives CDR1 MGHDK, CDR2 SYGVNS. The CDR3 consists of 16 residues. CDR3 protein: CASSDTTGESNQPQHF. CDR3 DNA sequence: TGTGCCAGCAGTGACACAACGGGGGAGAGCAATCAGCCCCAGCATTTT.

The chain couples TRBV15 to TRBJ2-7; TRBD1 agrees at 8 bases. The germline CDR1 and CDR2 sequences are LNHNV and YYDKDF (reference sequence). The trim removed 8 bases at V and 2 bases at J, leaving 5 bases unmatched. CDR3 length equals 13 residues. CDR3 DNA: TGTGCCACCGGGGACAGGCAAACCTACGAGCAGTACTTC. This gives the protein CATGDRQTYEQYF.

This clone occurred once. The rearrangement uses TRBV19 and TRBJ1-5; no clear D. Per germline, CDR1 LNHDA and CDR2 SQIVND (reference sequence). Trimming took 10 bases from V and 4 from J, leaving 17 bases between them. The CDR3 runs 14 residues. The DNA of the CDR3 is TGTGCCACCACCATCCGTCCGTATAATCAGCCCCAGCATTTT. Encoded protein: CATTIRPYNQPQHF.

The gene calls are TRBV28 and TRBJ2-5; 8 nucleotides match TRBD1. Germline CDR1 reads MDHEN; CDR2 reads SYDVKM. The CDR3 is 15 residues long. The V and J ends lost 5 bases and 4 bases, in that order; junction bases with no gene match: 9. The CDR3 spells CASSRRQGYVETQYF. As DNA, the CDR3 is TGTGCCAGCAGTCGCCGACAGGGGTACGTAGAGACCCAGTACTTC.

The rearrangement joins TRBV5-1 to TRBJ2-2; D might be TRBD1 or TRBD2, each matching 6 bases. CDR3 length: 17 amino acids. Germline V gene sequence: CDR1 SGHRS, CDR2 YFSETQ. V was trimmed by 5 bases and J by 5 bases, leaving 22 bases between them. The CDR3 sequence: CASRPLPATGRTGELFF. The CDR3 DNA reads TGCGCCAGCAGACCTCTACCAGCCACAGGGAGGACCGGGGAGCTGTTTTTT.

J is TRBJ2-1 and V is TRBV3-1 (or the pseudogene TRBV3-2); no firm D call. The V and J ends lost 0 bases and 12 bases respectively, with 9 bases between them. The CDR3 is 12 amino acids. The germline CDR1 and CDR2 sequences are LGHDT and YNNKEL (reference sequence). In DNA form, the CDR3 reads TGTGCCAGCAGCCAAGATTTGGGTTGGCAGTTCTTC. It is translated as CASSQDLGWQFF.

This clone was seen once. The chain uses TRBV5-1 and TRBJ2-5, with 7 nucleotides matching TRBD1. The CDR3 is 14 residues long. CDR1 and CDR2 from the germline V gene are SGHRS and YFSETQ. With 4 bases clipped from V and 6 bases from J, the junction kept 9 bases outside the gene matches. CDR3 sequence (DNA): TGCGCCAGCAGCCAAGACAGGGTTGGAAAGACCCAGTACTTC. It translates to CASSQDRVGKTQYF.

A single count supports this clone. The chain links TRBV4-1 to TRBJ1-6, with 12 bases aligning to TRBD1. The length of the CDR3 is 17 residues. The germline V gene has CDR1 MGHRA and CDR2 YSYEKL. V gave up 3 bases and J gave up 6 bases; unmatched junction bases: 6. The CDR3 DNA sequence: TGCGCCAGCAGCCAGGCGGGACAGGGGGCTATTAATTCACCCCTCCACTTT. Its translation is CASSQAGQGAINSPLHF.

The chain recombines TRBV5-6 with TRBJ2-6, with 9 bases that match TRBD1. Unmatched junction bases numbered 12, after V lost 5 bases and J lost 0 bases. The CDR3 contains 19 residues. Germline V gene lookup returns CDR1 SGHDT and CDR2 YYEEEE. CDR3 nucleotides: TGTGCCAGCAGGTGGGGCCGGGACAGGGCGATCTCTGGGGCCAACGTCCTGACTTTC. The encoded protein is CASRWGRDRAISGANVLTF.

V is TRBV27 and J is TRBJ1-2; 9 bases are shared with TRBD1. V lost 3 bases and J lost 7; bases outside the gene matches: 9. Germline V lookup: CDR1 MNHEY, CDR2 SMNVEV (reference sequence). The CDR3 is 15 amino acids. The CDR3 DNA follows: TGTGCCAGCAGTTTCCGTGACAGGGGGTCGGGTGGCTACACCTTC. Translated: CASSFRDRGSGGYTF.

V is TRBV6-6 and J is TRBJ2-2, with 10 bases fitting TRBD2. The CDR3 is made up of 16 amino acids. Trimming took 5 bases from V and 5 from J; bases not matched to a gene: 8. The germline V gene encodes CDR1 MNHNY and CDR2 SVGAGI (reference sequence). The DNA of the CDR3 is TGTGCCAGCAGTCCAGCGGGGGGGCGAGGAACCGGGGAGCTGTTTTTT. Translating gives CASSPAGGRGTGELFF.

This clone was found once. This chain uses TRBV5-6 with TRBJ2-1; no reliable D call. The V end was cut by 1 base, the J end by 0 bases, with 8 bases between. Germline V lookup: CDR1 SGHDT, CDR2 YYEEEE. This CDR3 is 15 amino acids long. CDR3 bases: TGTGCCAGCAGCTTGCGGCTTCCCTCCTACAATGAGCAGTTCTTC. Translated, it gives CASSLRLPSYNEQFF.

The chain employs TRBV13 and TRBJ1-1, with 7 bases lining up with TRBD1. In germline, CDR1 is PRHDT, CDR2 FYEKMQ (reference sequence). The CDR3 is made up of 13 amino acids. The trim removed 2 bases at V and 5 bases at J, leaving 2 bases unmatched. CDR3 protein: CASSLQGGTEAFF. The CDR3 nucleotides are TGTGCCAGCAGCTTACAGGGGGGGACTGAAGCTTTCTTT.

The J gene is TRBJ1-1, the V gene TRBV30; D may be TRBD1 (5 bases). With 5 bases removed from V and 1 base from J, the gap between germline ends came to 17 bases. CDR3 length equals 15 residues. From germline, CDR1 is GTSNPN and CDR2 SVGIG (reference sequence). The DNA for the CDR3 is TGTGCCTGGTCCCGGTGGGGCAGTACGAACACTGAAGCTTTCTTT. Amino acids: CAWSRWGSTNTEAFF.

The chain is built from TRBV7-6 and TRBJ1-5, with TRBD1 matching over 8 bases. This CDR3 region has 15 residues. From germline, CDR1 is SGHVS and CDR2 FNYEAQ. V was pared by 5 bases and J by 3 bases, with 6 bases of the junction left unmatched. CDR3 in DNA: TGTGCCAGCAGCCTCGGGACAGGATACAATCAGCCCCAGCATTTT. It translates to CASSLGTGYNQPQHF.

The CDR3: CASSAPGVGANYGYTF. As DNA, the CDR3 is TGTGCCAGCAGCGCCCCTGGGGTGGGGGCGAACTATGGCTACACCTTC. The chain recombines TRBV5-6 with TRBJ1-2, with D possibly TRBD1 on 6 matching bases. V was clipped by 4 bases and J by 2 bases, with 18 bases between them. CDR3 length: 16 residues. The V gene's germline CDR1 is SGHDT and CDR2 YYEEEE.

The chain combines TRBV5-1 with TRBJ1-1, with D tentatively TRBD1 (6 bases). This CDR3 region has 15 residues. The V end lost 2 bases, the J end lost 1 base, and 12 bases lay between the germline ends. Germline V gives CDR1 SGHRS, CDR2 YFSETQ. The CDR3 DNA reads TGCGCCAGCAGCTTAGGGGGGGCGGCGAACACTGAAGCTTTCTTT. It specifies CASSLGGAANTEAFF.

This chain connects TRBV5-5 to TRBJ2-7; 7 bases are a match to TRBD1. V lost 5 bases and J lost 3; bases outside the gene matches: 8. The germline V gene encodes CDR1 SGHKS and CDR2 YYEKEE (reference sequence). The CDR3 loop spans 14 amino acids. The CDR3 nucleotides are TGTGCCAGCAGTTCGCAGGGACAGCTCTACGAGCAGTACTTC. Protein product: CASSSQGQLYEQYF.

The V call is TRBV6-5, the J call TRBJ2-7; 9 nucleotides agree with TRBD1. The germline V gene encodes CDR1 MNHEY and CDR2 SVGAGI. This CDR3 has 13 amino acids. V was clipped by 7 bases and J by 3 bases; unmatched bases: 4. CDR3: CASNRDRDYEQYF. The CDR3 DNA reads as TGTGCCAGCAACCGGGACAGGGACTACGAGCAGTACTTC.

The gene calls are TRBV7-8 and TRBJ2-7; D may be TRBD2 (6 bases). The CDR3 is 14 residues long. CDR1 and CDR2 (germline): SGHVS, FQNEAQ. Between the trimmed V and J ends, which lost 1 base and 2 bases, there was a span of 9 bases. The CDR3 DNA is TGTGCCAGCAGCTTAGTCTGGACTACCTACGAGCAGTACTTC. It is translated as CASSLVWTTYEQYF.

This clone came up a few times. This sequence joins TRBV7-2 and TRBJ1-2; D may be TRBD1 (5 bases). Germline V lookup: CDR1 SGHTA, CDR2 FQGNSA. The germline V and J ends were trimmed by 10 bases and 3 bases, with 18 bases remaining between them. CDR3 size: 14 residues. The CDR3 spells CATKRGREDYGYTF. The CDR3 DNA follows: TGTGCCACTAAACGGGGCAGGGAGGACTATGGCTACACCTTC.

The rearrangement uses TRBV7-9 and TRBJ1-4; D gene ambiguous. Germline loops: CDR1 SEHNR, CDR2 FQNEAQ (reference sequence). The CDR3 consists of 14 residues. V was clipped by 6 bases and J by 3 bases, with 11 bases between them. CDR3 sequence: CASRSDKPNEKLFF. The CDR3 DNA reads TGTGCCAGCAGGTCCGACAAACCTAATGAAAAACTGTTTTTT.

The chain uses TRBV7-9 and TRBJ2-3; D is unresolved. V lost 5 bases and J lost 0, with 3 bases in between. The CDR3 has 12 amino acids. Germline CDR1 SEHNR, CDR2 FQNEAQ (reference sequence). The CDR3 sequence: CASSPSTDTQYF. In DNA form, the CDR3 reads TGTGCCAGCAGCCCAAGCACAGATACGCAGTATTTT. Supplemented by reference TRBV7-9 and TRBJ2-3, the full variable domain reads DTGVSQNPRHKITKRGQNVTFRCDPISEHNRLYWYRQTLGQGPEFLTYFQNEAQLEKSRLLSDRFSAERPKGSFSTLEIQRTEQGDSAMYLCASSPSTDTQYFGPGTRLTVL.

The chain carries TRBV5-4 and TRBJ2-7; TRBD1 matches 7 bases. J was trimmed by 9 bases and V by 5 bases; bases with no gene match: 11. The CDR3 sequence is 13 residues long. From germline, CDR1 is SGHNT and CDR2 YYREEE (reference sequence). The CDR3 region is CASSSTGFTGQYF. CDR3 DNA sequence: TGTGCCAGCAGTTCGACAGGGTTTACAGGGCAGTACTTC.

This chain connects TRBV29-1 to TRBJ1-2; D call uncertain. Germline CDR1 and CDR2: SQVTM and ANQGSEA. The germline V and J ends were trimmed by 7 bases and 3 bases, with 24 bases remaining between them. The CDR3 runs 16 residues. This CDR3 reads CSAPDPYLGGDYGYTF. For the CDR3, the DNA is TGCAGCGCACCAGATCCGTATCTGGGAGGAGACTATGGCTACACCTTC.

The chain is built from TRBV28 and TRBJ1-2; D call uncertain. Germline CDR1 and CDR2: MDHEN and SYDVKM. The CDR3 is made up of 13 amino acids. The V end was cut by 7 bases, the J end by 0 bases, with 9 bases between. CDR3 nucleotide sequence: TGTGCCAGCATATCGGACCCTAACTATGGCTACACCTTC. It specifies CASISDPNYGYTF.